The rows below give T cell receptor beta chains drawn from one sample of a study of sequential checkpoint blockade in melanoma. Assay: immunoSEQ multiplex PCR; the TCRdb copy retains only in-frame clones and omits some. The sample yields tens of thousands of clones, less than 90% seen once. The specimen was CD8+ T cells sorted from blood (inferred from file names), collected from a patient given nivolumab and ipilimumab in sequence. Receptors were obtained from a human donor with melanoma. Each CDR3 is given with its conserved first and last residue. Each record gives: D gene, V gene, clone size, J gene, CDR3 DNA, CDR3 protein. The D gene is left open where the match is weak. The size of a clone is reported for some rows only, either as once, few or many, or as a class for expanded clones.

.	TRBV21-1	.	TRBJ1-5	TGTGCCAGCAGCTCAACTTGGAGGGACCCGGAGGAGTGGGGCAATCAGCCCCAGCATTTT	CASSSTWRDPEEWGNQPQHF
TRBD2	TRBV27	.	TRBJ2-7	TGTGCCAGCAGCCGTACTAGCGGGGGCCCGTACGAGCAGTACTTC	CASSRTSGGPYEQYF
.	TRBV13	.	TRBJ2-1	TGTGCCAGCAGCTTACTTGGGGGCCAGGGTAATGAGCAGTTCTTC	CASSLLGGQGNEQFF
.	TRBV4-3	few	TRBJ2-7	TGCGCCAGCAGCCAAGGGCCGGGTACTTACGAGCAGTACTTC	CASSQGPGTYEQYF
.	TRBV7-9	.	TRBJ2-2	TGTGCCAGCAGCTTAGGAGACAGGAACACCGGGGAGCTGTTTTTT	CASSLGDRNTGELFF
TRBD1	TRBV5-1	few	TRBJ2-7	TGCGCCAGCAGCACTACGACAGGGGGCTCCTACGAGCAGTACTTC	CASSTTTGGSYEQYF
.	TRBV5-4	.	TRBJ1-6	TGTGCCAGCAGCTTGGTGGGGGGGGCACCCCTCCACTTT	CASSLVGGAPLHF
.	TRBV1	.	TRBJ2-1	TGCACCAGCAGCCCGCCCCTACTAGCGGGGGACAATGAGCAGTTCTTC	CTSSPPLLAGDNEQFF
.	TRBV6-1	.	TRBJ2-7	TGTGCCAGCAGTGCCCCCGGGACTTCCTACGAGCAGTACTTC	CASSAPGTSYEQYF
.	TRBV9	.	TRBJ1-1	TGTGCCAGCAGGGCACTAGTGAACACTGAAGCTTTCTTT	CASRALVNTEAFF
.	TRBV4-3	.	TRBJ2-3	TGCGCCAGCAGCCAATCACAGGAATTAAGCACAGATACGCAGTATTTT	CASSQSQELSTDTQYF
TRBD2	TRBV28	.	TRBJ2-2	TGTGCCAGCTCCCTCGCGCAGCGGGGTATCGGGGAGCTGTTTTTT	CASSLAQRGIGELFF
TRBD1	TRBV5-1	.	TRBJ2-1	TGCGCCAGCAGCTTACGACAGGGGGCTTCCAATGAGCAGTTCTTC	CASSLRQGASNEQFF
.	TRBV6-1	.	TRBJ2-2	TGTGCCAGCAGTGAACAGGCAGATCCTAACGCCGGGGAGCTGTTTTTT	CASSEQADPNAGELFF
.	TRBV27	.	TRBJ1-5	TGTGCCAGCAGTTTATCGCCCGGTTACCTAACCCCCCAGCATTTT	CASSLSPGYLTPQHF
TRBD1	TRBV15	.	TRBJ2-1	TGTGCCACCAGCAGAGATCCCAGACAGGGGGCCTACAATGAGCAGTTCTTC	CATSRDPRQGAYNEQFF
TRBD2	TRBV27	.	TRBJ2-3	TGTGCCAGCCCGAGGAGTAATAGCGGGACCAGCACAGATACGCAGTATTTT	CASPRSNSGTSTDTQYF
.	TRBV28	.	TRBJ2-1	TGTGCCAGCAGTCCAACAAATGAGCAGTTCTTC	CASSPTNEQFF
TRBD1	TRBV4-2	.	TRBJ2-5	TGTGCCAGCAGCCAAGGGGGACAGGACCAAGAGACCCAGTACTTC	CASSQGGQDQETQYF
TRBD1	TRBV15	once	TRBJ1-5	TGTGCCACCAGCCCCCACCCCCGGGACAGGGGGCTGCAGCCCCAGCATTTT	CATSPHPRDRGLQPQHF
.	TRBV27	.	TRBJ2-1	TGTGCCAGCAGTAGCCCTCAGACGCGGGCCTACAATGAGCAGTTCTTC	CASSSPQTRAYNEQFF
.	TRBV13	.	TRBJ2-5	TGTGCCAGCAGCCCGCTCCGTGGGGGCGGGGAGACCCAGTACTTC	CASSPLRGGGETQYF
TRBD1	TRBV11-1	.	TRBJ2-7	TGTGCCAGCAGCTTGACAGGGGTCCACGAGCAGTACTTC	CASSLTGVHEQYF
TRBD2	TRBV19	.	TRBJ2-1	TGTGCCAGTAAATGGACTAGCGGGAGTAGCTTGAATGAGCAGTTCTTC	CASKWTSGSSLNEQFF